The TCR beta chain under discussion was sequenced for a study of blood T cell repertoires in COVID-19 (dated by TCRdb to 2020 to 2022). With regard to the full study: The collaborator samples originated in the United States, Italy and Spain and spanned the acute and convalescent phases of COVID-19. The material from the prospective study consisted of cDNA or gDNA derived from T cells, B-cell-depleted T cells, or PBMCs. The dataset comprised deeply sampled blood TCRbeta repertoires from subjects exposed to, actively infected with, or recovered from COVID-19. A freely available public database, intended as a resource for researchers studying the immune response to SARS-CoV-2, is where the repertoires were released. Samples came from the ongoing ImmuneRACE study (first 160 participants) plus 1,254 subjects from 6 global collaborators. A de-identified subject ID, COVID-19 status, age in years and sex were almost always included in the sample metadata. Where HLA class I and class II types were available, the types were taken from metadata supplied by the sample provider, not from assay-based typing.

The paper's findings and limits, for the study overall: The amount of clinical and demographic metadata varied by source and participant and was provided uncurated.

The collaborating institutions used their own protocols to collect whole blood in K2EDTA tubes. For TCRbeta analysis, collaborators shipped samples as frozen whole blood, isolated PBMCs, or DNA extracted from either of those sample types. This clone has only one observation. Its antigen is not yet known. No much larger clonotype is one base removed from it; base qualities were not supplied. TCRbeta CDR3 regions were amplified from genomic DNA by means of the immunoSEQ Assay, a bias-controlled multiplex PCR. As for the authors' bioinformatics: Nucleated cell counts per sample were estimated from amplification of reference gene primers within the assay. To quantify the absolute abundance of each unique TCRbeta CDR3 rearrangement, sequence reads were collapsed and filtered. For each sample, productive Simpson clonality was calculated by taking the square root of Simpson's diversity index across productive rearrangements. Sourced from immuneACCESS, this table was stored by TCRdb with only in-frame sequences that have V and J called. A share of the clones is absent; for the studies checked, an unresolved V gene accounts for under half, and the remainder has no known explanation. D and trimming were read from the DNA, whereas the V and J calls and clone size are those reported in that table. For this sample the table gives 75,000 to 100,000 clones, of which roughly 85% were detected only once. 5.4% of the sample comes from the top ten.

Taken from the germline V gene, the CDR1 and CDR2 loops are MGHRA and YSYEKL. V is shortened by 4 bases, J by 5 bases, and the region joining them spans 13 bases. The CDR3 contains 14 residues, cysteine and phenylalanine counted. Only CDR3 DNA remains: 42 bases, in frame from the first base. Sequenced input: peripheral blood. The clonotype was recovered from a man aged 55 to 70 with acute or convalescent COVID-19. Rearrangement joined TRBV4-1 to TRBJ2-3; TRBD1 could be the D gene, as 6 bases match. The bases read TGCGCCAGCAGCCTCTCCGGACAGCAAGATACGCAGTATTTT. Its coded protein is CASSLSGQQDTQYF.